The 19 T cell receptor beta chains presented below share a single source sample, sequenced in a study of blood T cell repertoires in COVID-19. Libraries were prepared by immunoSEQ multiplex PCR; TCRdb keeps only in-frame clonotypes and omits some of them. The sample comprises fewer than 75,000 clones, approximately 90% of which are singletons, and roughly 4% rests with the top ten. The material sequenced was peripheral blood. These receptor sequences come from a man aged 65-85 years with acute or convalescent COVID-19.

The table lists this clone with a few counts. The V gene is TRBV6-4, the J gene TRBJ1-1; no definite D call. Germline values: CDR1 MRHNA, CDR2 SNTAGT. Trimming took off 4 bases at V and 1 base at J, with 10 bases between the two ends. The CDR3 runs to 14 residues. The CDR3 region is CASSVQPGNTEAFF. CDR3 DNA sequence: TGTGCCAGCAGTGTACAACCGGGGAACACTGAAGCTTTCTTT.

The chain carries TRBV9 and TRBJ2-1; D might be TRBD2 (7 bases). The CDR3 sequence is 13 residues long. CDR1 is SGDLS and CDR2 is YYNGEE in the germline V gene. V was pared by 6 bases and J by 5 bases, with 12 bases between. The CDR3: CASTRGGDNEQFF. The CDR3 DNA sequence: TGTGCCAGCACCAGGGGAGGGGACAATGAGCAGTTCTTC.

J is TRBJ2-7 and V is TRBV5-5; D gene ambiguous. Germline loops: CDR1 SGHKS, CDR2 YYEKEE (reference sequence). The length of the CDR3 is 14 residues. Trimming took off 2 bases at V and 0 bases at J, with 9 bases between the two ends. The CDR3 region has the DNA TGTGCCAGCAGCTTAAGACTGTCCTCCTACGAGCAGTACTTC. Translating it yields CASSLRLSSYEQYF. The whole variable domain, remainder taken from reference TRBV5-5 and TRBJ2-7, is DAGVTQSPTHLIKTRGQQVTLRCSPISGHKSVSWYQQVLGQGPQFIFQYYEKEERGRGNFPDRFSARQFPNYSSELNVNALLLGDSALYLCASSLRLSSYEQYFGPGTRLTVT.

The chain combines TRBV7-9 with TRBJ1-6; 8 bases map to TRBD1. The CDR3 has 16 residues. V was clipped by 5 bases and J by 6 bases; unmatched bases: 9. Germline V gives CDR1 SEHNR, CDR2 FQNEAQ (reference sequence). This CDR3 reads CASSHGQGFANSPLHF. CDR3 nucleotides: TGTGCCAGCAGCCACGGACAGGGCTTCGCTAATTCACCCCTCCACTTT.

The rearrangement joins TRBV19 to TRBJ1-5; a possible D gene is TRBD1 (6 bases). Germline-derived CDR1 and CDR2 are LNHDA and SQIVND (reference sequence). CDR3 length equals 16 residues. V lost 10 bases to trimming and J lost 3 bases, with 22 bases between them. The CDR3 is CATSRGGPLNNQPQHF. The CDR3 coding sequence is TGTGCCACCTCGCGGGGGGGGCCCCTAAACAATCAGCCCCAGCATTTT.

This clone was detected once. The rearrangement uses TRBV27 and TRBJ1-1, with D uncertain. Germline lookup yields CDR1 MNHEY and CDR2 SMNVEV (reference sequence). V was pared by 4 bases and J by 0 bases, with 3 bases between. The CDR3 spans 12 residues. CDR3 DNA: TGTGCCAGCAGTTCTATGAACACTGAAGCTTTCTTT. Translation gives CASSSMNTEAFF.

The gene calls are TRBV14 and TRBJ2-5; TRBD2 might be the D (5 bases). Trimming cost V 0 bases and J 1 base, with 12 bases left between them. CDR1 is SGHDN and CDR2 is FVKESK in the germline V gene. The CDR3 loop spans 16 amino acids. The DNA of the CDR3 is TGTGCCAGCAGCCAAGATGTCGCCCGGGGCCAAGAGACCCAGTACTTC. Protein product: CASSQDVARGQETQYF.

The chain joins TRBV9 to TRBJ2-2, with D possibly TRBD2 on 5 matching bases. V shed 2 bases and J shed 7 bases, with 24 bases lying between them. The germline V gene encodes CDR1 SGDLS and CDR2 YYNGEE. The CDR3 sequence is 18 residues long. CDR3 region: CASSVHIRLPNGVGELFF. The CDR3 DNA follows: TGTGCCAGCAGCGTCCACATCCGGCTACCCAACGGGGTCGGGGAGCTGTTTTTT.

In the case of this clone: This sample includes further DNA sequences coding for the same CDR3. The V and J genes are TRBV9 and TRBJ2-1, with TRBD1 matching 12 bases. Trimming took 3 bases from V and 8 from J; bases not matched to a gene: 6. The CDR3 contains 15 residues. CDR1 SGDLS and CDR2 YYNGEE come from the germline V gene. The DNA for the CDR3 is TGTGCCAGCAGCGCCGGGACAGGGGGCTTCTATGAGCAGTTCTTC. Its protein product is CASSAGTGGFYEQFF.

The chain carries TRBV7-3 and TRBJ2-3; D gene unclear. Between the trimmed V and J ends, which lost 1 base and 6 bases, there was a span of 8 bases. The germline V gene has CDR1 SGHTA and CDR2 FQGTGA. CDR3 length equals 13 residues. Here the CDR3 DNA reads TGTGCCAGCAGCTTAAGGAGTTCGGATACGCAGTATTTT. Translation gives CASSLRSSDTQYF.

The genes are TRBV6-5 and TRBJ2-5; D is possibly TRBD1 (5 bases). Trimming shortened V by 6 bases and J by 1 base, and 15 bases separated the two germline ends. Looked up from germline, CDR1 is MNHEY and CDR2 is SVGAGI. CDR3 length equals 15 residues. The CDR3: CASSPLNRIQETQYF. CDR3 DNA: TGTGCCAGCAGCCCCCTAAACAGGATCCAAGAGACCCAGTACTTC.

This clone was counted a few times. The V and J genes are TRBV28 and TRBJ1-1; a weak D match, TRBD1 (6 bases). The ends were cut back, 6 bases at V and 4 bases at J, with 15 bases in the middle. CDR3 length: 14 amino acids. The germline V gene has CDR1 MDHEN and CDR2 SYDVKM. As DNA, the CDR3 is TGTGCCAGCAGCTGGGGGGGGGCTCTCACTGAAGCTTTCTTT. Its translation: CASSWGGALTEAFF.

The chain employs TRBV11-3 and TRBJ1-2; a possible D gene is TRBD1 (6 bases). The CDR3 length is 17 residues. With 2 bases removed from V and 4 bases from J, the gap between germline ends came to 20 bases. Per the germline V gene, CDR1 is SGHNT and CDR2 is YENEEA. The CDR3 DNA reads TGTGCCAGCAGCTTATGGGGGCAAAAGGGCATACCCTATGGCTACACCTTC. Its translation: CASSLWGQKGIPYGYTF.

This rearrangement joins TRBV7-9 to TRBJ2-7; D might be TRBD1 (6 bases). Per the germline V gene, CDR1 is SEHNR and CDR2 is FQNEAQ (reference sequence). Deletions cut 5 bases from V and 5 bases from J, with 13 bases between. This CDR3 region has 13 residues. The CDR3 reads CASSKGHGNEQYF. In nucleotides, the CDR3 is TGTGCCAGCAGCAAGGGACACGGAAACGAGCAGTACTTC. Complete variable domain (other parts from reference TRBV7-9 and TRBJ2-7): DTGVSQNPRHKITKRGQNVTFRCDPISEHNRLYWYRQTLGQGPEFLTYFQNEAQLEKSRLLSDRFSAERPKGSFSTLEIQRTEQGDSAMYLCASSKGHGNEQYFGPGTRLTVT.

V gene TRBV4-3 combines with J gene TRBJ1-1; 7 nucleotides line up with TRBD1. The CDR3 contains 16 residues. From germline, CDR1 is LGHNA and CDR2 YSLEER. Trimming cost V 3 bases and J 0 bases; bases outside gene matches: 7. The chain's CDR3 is CASSQGRQGLNTEAFF. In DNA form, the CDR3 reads TGCGCCAGCAGCCAGGGGAGACAGGGACTGAACACTGAAGCTTTCTTT.

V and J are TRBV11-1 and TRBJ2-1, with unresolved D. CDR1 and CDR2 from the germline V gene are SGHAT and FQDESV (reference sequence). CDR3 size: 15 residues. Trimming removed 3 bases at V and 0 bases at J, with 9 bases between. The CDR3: CASSFMRSSYNEQFF. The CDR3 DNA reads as TGTGCCAGCAGCTTCATGCGAAGCTCCTACAATGAGCAGTTCTTC.

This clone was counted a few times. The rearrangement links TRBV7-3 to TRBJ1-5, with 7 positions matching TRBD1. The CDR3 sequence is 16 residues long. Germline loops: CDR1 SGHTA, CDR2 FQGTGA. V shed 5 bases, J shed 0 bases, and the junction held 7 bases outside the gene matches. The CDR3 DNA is TGTGCCAGCAGCCCTGGACAGGCGGTTAGCAATCAGCCCCAGCATTTT. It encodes CASSPGQAVSNQPQHF.

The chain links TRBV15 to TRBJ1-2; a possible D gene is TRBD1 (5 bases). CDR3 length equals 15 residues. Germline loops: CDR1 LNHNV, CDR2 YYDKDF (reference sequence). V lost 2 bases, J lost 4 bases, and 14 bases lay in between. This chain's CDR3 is CATSRLPDTSYGYTF. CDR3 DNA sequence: TGTGCCACCAGCAGACTCCCGGACACTTCCTATGGCTACACCTTC. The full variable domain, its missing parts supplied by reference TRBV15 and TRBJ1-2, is DAMVIQNPRYQVTQFGKPVTLSCSQTLNHNVMYWYQQKSSQAPKLLFHYYDKDFNNEADTPDNFQSRRPNTSFCFLDIRSPGLGDTAMYLCATSRLPDTSYGYTFGSGTRLTVV.

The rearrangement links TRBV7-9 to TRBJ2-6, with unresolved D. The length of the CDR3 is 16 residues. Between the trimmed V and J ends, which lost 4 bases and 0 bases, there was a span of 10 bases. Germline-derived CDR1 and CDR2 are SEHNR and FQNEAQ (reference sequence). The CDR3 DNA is TGTGCCAGCAGCTCCTCAGGAAGCTCTGGGGCCAACGTCCTGACTTTC. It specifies CASSSSGSSGANVLTF.